This passage covers 21 T cell receptor beta chains from one sample sequenced in a study of T cell responses to AZD1222 COVID-19 vaccine. Sequenced by immunoSEQ multiplex PCR; TCRdb stores in-frame clones only, minus some. Here the sample spans 65,000 or so clones, about four fifths being singletons. The sample was peripheral blood, taken on day 0 of AZD1222 vaccination. All receptors come from an adult in good health.

The chain uses TRBV6-2 or TRBV6-3 and TRBJ2-1; 8 bases line up with TRBD1. V was clipped by 2 bases and J by 3 bases; unmatched bases: 6. Germline lookup yields CDR1 MNHEY and CDR2 SVGEGT. The CDR3 extends over 16 amino acids. The CDR3 DNA sequence: TGTGCCAGCAGTTACATACTCGGACAGGGCTACAATGAGCAGTTCTTC. Its translation: CASSYILGQGYNEQFF.

The J gene is TRBJ1-6, the V gene TRBV4-1, with 8 bases aligning to TRBD1. From germline, CDR1 is MGHRA and CDR2 YSYEKL. The CDR3 runs 16 residues. The junction had 9 bases not matched to a gene; V was cut back by 2 bases and J by 9 bases. The CDR3 bases are TGCGCCAGCAGCCAAACTCCGGGACAGGTCAGTTCACCCCTCCACTTT. This encodes CASSQTPGQVSSPLHF.

The CDR3 loop reads CASSQEPGGGDYGYTF. The CDR3 DNA reads as TGTGCCAGCAGCCAAGAACCTGGGGGCGGGGATTATGGCTACACCTTC. The chain links TRBV3-1 (or the pseudogene TRBV3-2) to TRBJ1-2; a possible D gene is TRBD1 (6 bases). Germline CDR1 LGHDT, CDR2 YNNKEL (reference sequence). CDR3 length: 16 residues. Trimming took off 0 bases at V and 5 bases at J, with 16 bases between the two ends.

CDR3 sequence: CASSLVASGGVVYF. The CDR3 coding sequence is TGTGCCAGCAGCTTAGTCGCTAGCGGGGGGGTGGTTTATTTT. V usage is TRBV7-2 and J usage is TRBJ2-3; 12 bases are shared with TRBD2. The trim removed 1 base at V and 15 bases at J, leaving 8 bases unmatched. CDR1 is SGHTA, CDR2 FQGNSA, per germline. This CDR3 is built from 14 residues. Variable domain in full (rest from reference TRBV7-2 and TRBJ2-3): GAGVSQSPSNKVTEKGKDVELRCDPISGHTALYWYRQSLGQGLEFLIYFQGNSAPDKSGLPSDRFSAERTGGSVSTLTIQRTQQEDSAVYLCASSLVASGGVVYFGPGTRLTVL.

The chain uses TRBV11-2 and TRBJ2-1, with no clear D. This CDR3 is built from 11 residues. V was shortened by 2 bases and J by 7 bases, with 3 bases between the two germline ends. Germline CDR1 reads SGHAT; CDR2 reads FQNNGV. CDR3 nucleotide sequence: TGTGCCAGCAGCTTATCAAATGAGCAGTTCTTC. Protein: CASSLSNEQFF.

The J gene is TRBJ1-2, the V gene TRBV9, with 8 bases lining up with TRBD1. The germline V gene encodes CDR1 SGDLS and CDR2 YYNGEE. The CDR3 is made up of 15 amino acids. Losses at the gene ends were 0 bases for V and 2 bases for J; bases not matched to a gene: 3. CDR3 region: CASSVGAGGNYGYTF. The CDR3 DNA is TGTGCCAGCAGCGTAGGGGCAGGGGGCAACTATGGCTACACCTTC.

The genes are TRBV28 and TRBJ1-4, with D perhaps TRBD1 (5 bases). Germline CDR1 is MDHEN and CDR2 is SYDVKM. V was cut by 1 base and J by 8 bases, with 11 bases left in between. This CDR3 comprises 14 residues. The CDR3: CASSLSGRGEKLFF. In nucleotides, the CDR3 is TGTGCCAGCAGTTTATCGGGGCGGGGGGAAAAACTGTTTTTT.

The chain uses TRBV27 and TRBJ2-5, with a weak D call TRBD2 (5 bases). The ends were cut back, 1 base at V and 5 bases at J, with 11 bases in the middle. This CDR3 region has 14 residues. Germline V gene lookup returns CDR1 MNHEY and CDR2 SMNVEV (reference sequence). The CDR3 DNA follows: TGTGCCAGCAGTTTATTTTTTGGCGGGGAGACCCAGTACTTC. It yields the protein CASSLFFGGETQYF.

This clone was found once. This sequence joins TRBV10-3 and TRBJ2-5; 9 bases are a match to TRBD2. Germline lookup yields CDR1 ENHRY and CDR2 SYGVKD. V shed 4 bases, J shed 0 bases, and the junction held 6 bases outside the gene matches. The CDR3 runs 16 residues. Here the CDR3 reads CAISVRLAENQETQYF. The CDR3 DNA sequence: TGTGCCATCAGTGTAAGACTAGCGGAAAACCAAGAGACCCAGTACTTC.

This rearrangement joins TRBV28 to TRBJ1-2, with 10 positions matching TRBD1. This CDR3 comprises 15 residues. CDR1 and CDR2 (germline): MDHEN, SYDVKM. Losses at the gene ends were 6 bases for V and 6 bases for J; bases not matched to a gene: 10. In nucleotides, the CDR3 is TGTGCCAGCAGGGAAAGACAGGGGGCATCCAATGGCTACACCTTC. Translating gives CASRERQGASNGYTF.

The V and J genes are TRBV29-1 and TRBJ2-5; D unclear. The V gene lost 7 bases and the J gene lost 1 base, with 10 bases spanning the gap. Germline assignment: CDR1 SQVTM and CDR2 ANQGSEA. This CDR3 is 12 amino acids long. This chain's CDR3 is CSGSPVQETQYF. In DNA form, the CDR3 reads TGCAGCGGATCCCCTGTCCAAGAGACCCAGTACTTC.

The chain combines TRBV28 with TRBJ1-3; 10 nucleotides align to TRBD1. Germline trimming cut 4 bases from V and 2 bases from J; bases unmatched to any gene: 5. The germline V gene encodes CDR1 MDHEN and CDR2 SYDVKM. The CDR3 covers 16 residues. The CDR3 spells CASSSSTGGTGNTIYF. The CDR3 coding sequence is TGTGCCAGCAGTTCGTCGACAGGGGGCACTGGAAACACCATATATTTT.

The chain carries TRBV2 and TRBJ2-1; no clear D gene. The V and J ends lost 6 bases and 2 bases respectively, with 11 bases between them. Per the germline V gene, CDR1 is SNHLY and CDR2 is FYNNEI. The CDR3 loop spans 14 amino acids. The CDR3 sequence is CASRSPITYNEQFF. The CDR3 DNA reads TGTGCCAGCAGGAGCCCCATAACCTACAATGAGCAGTTCTTC. The variable domain in full, completed from reference TRBV2 and TRBJ2-1, reads EPEVTQTPSHQVTQMGQEVILRCVPISNHLYFYWYRQILGQKVEFLVSFYNNEISEKSEIFDDQFSVERPDGSNFTLKIRSTKLEDSAMYFCASRSPITYNEQFFGPGTRLTVL.

The rearrangement joins TRBV28 to TRBJ1-5, with 7 bases aligning to TRBD1. The germline V gene encodes CDR1 MDHEN and CDR2 SYDVKM. V gave up 3 bases and J gave up 1 base; unmatched junction bases: 6. The CDR3 length is 16 residues. CDR3 sequence: CASSFDRGRSNQPQHF. CDR3 nucleotides: TGTGCCAGCAGTTTTGATAGGGGGCGAAGCAATCAGCCCCAGCATTTT.

The rearrangement links TRBV4-2 to TRBJ2-3, with TRBD2 matching over 12 bases. The V segment lost 4 bases and the J segment 0 bases; nucleotides outside the gene matches: 5. This CDR3 comprises 17 residues. Looked up from germline, CDR1 is LGHNA and CDR2 is YNFKEQ. The CDR3 is CASSPLTSGGSTDTQYF. In DNA, the CDR3 is TGTGCCAGCAGCCCATTGACTAGCGGGGGTAGCACAGATACGCAGTATTTT.

This chain joins TRBV11-2 and TRBJ1-4; 7 nucleotides align to TRBD1. The CDR3 has 14 amino acids. Trimming removed 1 base from V and 7 bases from J; junction bases left unmatched: 3. Looked up from germline, CDR1 is SGHAT and CDR2 is FQNNGV. The CDR3 reads CASSLVRGSEKLFF. DNA of the CDR3: TGTGCCAGCAGCTTAGTCAGGGGGAGTGAAAAACTGTTTTTT.

V usage is TRBV29-1 and J usage is TRBJ1-2; no definite D call. This CDR3 spans 13 amino acids. CDR1 SQVTM and CDR2 ANQGSEA come from the germline V gene. V dropped 3 bases and J dropped 6 bases, with 14 bases sitting between them. The DNA for the CDR3 is TGCAGCGTTGAGGTAATACGGGAAAATGGCTACACCTTC. This translates into CSVEVIRENGYTF.

This clone appeared many times. The V gene is TRBV11-1, the J gene TRBJ1-1, with D uncertain. Germline V gene data show CDR1 as SGHAT and CDR2 as FQDESV (reference sequence). The CDR3 loop spans 16 amino acids. The ends were cut back, 1 base at V and 2 bases at J, with 14 bases in the middle. Here the CDR3 reads CASSLDVASLNTEAFF. As DNA, the CDR3 is TGTGCCAGCAGCTTAGATGTGGCGAGCTTAAACACTGAAGCTTTCTTT.

The V and J genes are TRBV6-1 and TRBJ2-3, with 8 nucleotides matching TRBD2. From germline, CDR1 is MNHNS and CDR2 SASEGT. V shed 2 bases and J 1 base; nucleotides not matched to a gene: 2. The CDR3 consists of 15 residues. This CDR3 is CASSERSGGTDTQYF. The CDR3, as DNA: TGTGCCAGCAGTGAACGTAGCGGGGGCACAGATACGCAGTATTTT.

The rearrangement joins TRBV6-5 to TRBJ1-1; 8 bases align to TRBD1. Trimming removed 5 bases from V and 5 bases from J; junction bases left unmatched: 10. Germline lookup yields CDR1 MNHEY and CDR2 SVGAGI. The CDR3 is 15 residues long. The CDR3 region has the DNA TGTGCCAGCAGTAGGACAGGGTGGCTTGGGACTGAAGCTTTCTTT. It translates to CASSRTGWLGTEAFF.

The gene calls are TRBV7-3 and TRBJ2-1, with TRBD2 matching over 8 bases. J gave up 7 bases and V 5 bases, and 10 bases lay outside the gene matches. Germline V gives CDR1 SGHTA, CDR2 FQGTGA. This CDR3 is 15 amino acids long. CDR3 nucleotide sequence: TGTGCCAGCAGCCCGGCGGGGGGCCGGTTAAATGAGCAGTTCTTC. It specifies CASSPAGGRLNEQFF.